Listed below are T cell receptor beta chains from one sample, sequenced in a study of OX40 agonist ivuxolimab in advanced cancers. The repertoire was sequenced with immunoSEQ multiplex PCR; TCRdb's copy has only in-frame clones and lacks some. Of tens of thousands of clones listed, around 90% are singletons. The sequencing used CD4+ or CD8+ T cells sorted from blood, collected in a trial of the OX40 agonist ivuxolimab. These receptor sequences come from an adult with an advanced solid tumor such as melanoma, head and neck, liver or kidney cancer. The CDR3 runs from the conserved cysteine through the conserved F or W. D genes are given only for firm matches. Size is omitted from some rows. Given values are once, few, many or a class for expanded clones.

size,D,V,J,CDR3,DNA
-,-,TRBV6-1,TRBJ2-7,CASSDGSFHEQYF,TGTGCCAGCAGTGATGGGTCCTTCCACGAGCAGTACTTC
-,-,TRBV28,TRBJ2-5,CATSPGEYQETQYF,TGTGCCACCTCCCCTGGAGAGTACCAAGAGACCCAGTACTTC
-,-,TRBV7-8,TRBJ1-1,CASSPGANREAFF,TGTGCCAGCAGCCCTGGGGCAAACCGAGAAGCTTTCTTT
once,-,TRBV27,TRBJ2-1,CASRSGPYNEQFF,TGTGCCAGCAGATCGGGACCCTACAATGAGCAGTTCTTC
-,TRBD1,TRBV9,TRBJ2-3,CASSLWTGSTDTQYF,TGTGCCAGCAGCCTTTGGACAGGGAGCACAGATACGCAGTATTTT
-,TRBD2,TRBV11-2,TRBJ2-2,CASSLVGDYYSPGELFF,TGTGCCAGCAGCTTAGTAGGGGACTACTATTCCCCCGGGGAGCTGTTTTTT
-,TRBD2,TRBV27,TRBJ2-1,CASSLGGGSYNEQFF,TGTGCCAGCAGTTTAGGGGGGGGCTCCTACAATGAGCAGTTCTTC
-,-,TRBV6-5,TRBJ2-1,CASSYFRAPYNEQFF,TGTGCCAGCAGTTACTTTAGGGCGCCCTACAATGAGCAGTTCTTC
-,TRBD1,TRBV29-1,TRBJ2-7,CSVEGQTGAGLYEQYF,TGCAGCGTTGAAGGACAAACAGGGGCGGGCCTCTACGAGCAGTACTTC
-,-,TRBV6-5,TRBJ1-1,CASTPGHGNTEAFF,TGTGCCAGCACCCCCGGACATGGGAACACTGAAGCTTTCTTT
-,TRBD1,TRBV6-1,TRBJ1-5,CASKGDRGLGQPQHF,TGTGCCAGCAAAGGGGACAGGGGGCTTGGTCAGCCCCAGCATTTT
-,-,TRBV19,TRBJ2-1,CASSRNRVGAYNEQFF,TGTGCCAGTAGTAGAAACAGGGTGGGTGCCTACAATGAGCAGTTCTTC
once,TRBD2,TRBV9,TRBJ2-2,CASSAGLAGSGELFF,TGTGCCAGCAGCGCGGGACTAGCGGGGTCCGGGGAGCTGTTTTTT
-,TRBD1,TRBV11-2,TRBJ2-2,CASSLQGASGELFF,TGTGCCAGCAGCTTACAGGGGGCGTCCGGGGAGCTGTTTTTT
medium-sized,-,TRBV7-2,TRBJ2-1,CASSLVKGNEQFF,TGTGCCAGCAGCTTAGTGAAAGGCAATGAGCAGTTCTTC
-,TRBD2,TRBV7-2,TRBJ2-1,CASSLRLAGYYNEQFF,TGTGCCAGCAGCCTACGCCTAGCGGGATACTACAATGAGCAGTTCTTC
-,-,TRBV29-1,TRBJ2-7,CSAARGGSIYEQYF,TGCAGCGCCGCACGGGGCGGAAGTATTTACGAGCAGTACTTC